One sample yielded the 32 T cell receptor beta chains listed below, sequenced in a study of T cells in Graves' hyperthyroidism and ophthalmopathy. The TCR beta CDR3 regions underwent amplification using RNA transcripts as the source. First-round RT-PCR of the TCR CDR3 relied on the HTBI primer set. TCRdb re-called the multiplex PCR reads through MiXCR, storing one row per CDR3 protein. The data hold about 210,000 distinct CDR3 sequences, with over 15% observed a single time. Sequencing was performed on blood. The receptors stem from a man between 50 and 59 years old with Graves' hyperthyroidism.

This clonotype was seen at least ten times. This chain uses TRBV6-1 with TRBJ2-2; 9 positions match TRBD1. The V gene end was trimmed by 6 bases and the J gene end by 3 bases; junction bases not matched to a gene: 5. CDR1 and CDR2 (germline): MNHNS, SASEGT. The CDR3 is 15 residues long. The CDR3 region is CASSAQGAYTGELFF. The CDR3 bases are TGTGCCAGCAGCGCACAGGGGGCGTACACCGGGGAGCTGTTTTTT.

Ten or more counts support this clonotype. The chain combines TRBV20-1 with TRBJ2-2; TRBD2 is a possible D gene (5 bases). Germline CDR1 DFQATT, CDR2 SNEGSKA (reference sequence). This CDR3 region has 14 residues. The V end was cut by 6 bases, the J end by 0 bases, with 11 bases between. CDR3 DNA: TGCAGTGCCGTTCGGACTCCGAACACCGGGGAGCTGTTTTTT. Protein product: CSAVRTPNTGELFF.

There are many counts of this clonotype. The chain joins TRBV2 to TRBJ2-5; 12 nucleotides agree with TRBD2. Germline assignment: CDR1 SNHLY and CDR2 FYNNEI. This CDR3 is 16 amino acids long. V gave up 7 bases and J gave up 5 bases; unmatched junction bases: 11. CDR3 coding DNA: TGTGCCAGCATGGATGGACTAGCGGGATTTTTGGAGACCCAGTACTTC. Translated: CASMDGLAGFLETQYF.

The chain links TRBV20-1 to TRBJ2-3, with D uncertain. This CDR3 comprises 14 residues. Germline assignment: CDR1 DFQATT and CDR2 SNEGSKA (reference sequence). Trimming removed 0 bases at V and 0 bases at J, with 7 bases between. CDR3 region: CSARDASSTDTQYF. The CDR3 coding sequence is TGCAGTGCTAGAGATGCGAGCAGCACAGATACGCAGTATTTT.

The gene calls are TRBV19 and TRBJ2-2; D not certain. Germline V gene sequence: CDR1 LNHDA, CDR2 SQIVND (reference sequence). The length of the CDR3 is 15 residues. V was trimmed by 4 bases and J by 1 base, leaving 10 bases between them. The DNA for the CDR3 is TGTGCCAGTAGTAGGAACAGCCTGAACACCGGGGAGCTGTTTTTT. Translated: CASSRNSLNTGELFF.

This clonotype was observed many times. This chain's CDR3 is CASSYSGSTTGELFF. DNA for the CDR3: TGTGCCAGCAGTTATAGCGGGAGTACGACCGGGGAGCTGTTTTTT. This chain connects TRBV12-3 or TRBV12-4 to TRBJ2-2; 9 bases align to TRBD2. The CDR3 length is 15 residues. The V and J ends lost 4 bases and 5 bases, in that order; junction bases with no gene match: 5.

The chain recombines TRBV10-3 with TRBJ2-2; D gene ambiguous. The germline V gene encodes CDR1 ENHRY and CDR2 SYGVKD. The CDR3 has 13 residues. The V end was cut by 8 bases, the J end by 1 base, with 8 bases between. CDR3 sequence reads: CAIATLNTGELFF. DNA for the CDR3: TGTGCCATCGCCACACTGAACACCGGGGAGCTGTTTTTT.

This clonotype was detected a few times. This chain connects TRBV7-2 to TRBJ1-2, with 7 bases fitting TRBD1. V lost 2 bases, J lost 5 bases, and 5 bases stayed unmatched. Looked up from germline, CDR1 is SGHTA and CDR2 is FQGNSA. The CDR3 has 14 amino acids. The CDR3 protein is CASSLTRGQYGYTF. The CDR3 DNA is TGTGCCAGCAGCTTAACGAGGGGGCAGTATGGCTACACCTTC.

The chain recombines TRBV9 with TRBJ2-6; 7 nucleotides agree with TRBD1. Germline trimming cut 3 bases from V and 0 bases from J; bases unmatched to any gene: 6. Germline V CDR1 and CDR2: SGDLS, YYNGEE. The CDR3 covers 17 residues. As DNA, the CDR3 is TGTGCCAGCAGCGAACAGGGGCCCTACTCTGGGGCCAACGTCCTGACTTTC. Amino acids: CASSEQGPYSGANVLTF.

This chain uses TRBV27 with TRBJ1-5; D not certain. Germline V gene data show CDR1 as MNHEY and CDR2 as SMNVEV (reference sequence). Trimming took off 3 bases at V and 5 bases at J, with 8 bases between the two ends. The CDR3 runs 13 residues. For the CDR3, the DNA is TGTGCCAGCAGTTTTTCCCCGTATCAGCCCCAGCATTTT. Translating it yields CASSFSPYQPQHF.

Notes on this clonotype: This clone may be a read error of a much larger clone one base away. For the CDR3, the DNA is TGTGCCAGCAGTCGAGGATGGAAAGAGACCCAGTACTTC. Protein product: CASSRGWKETQYF. This chain connects TRBV7-2 to TRBJ2-5; D is ambiguous. The CDR3 runs 13 residues. Germline V gene lookup returns CDR1 SGHTA and CDR2 FQGNSA. The V end lost 6 bases, the J end lost 3 bases, and 11 bases lay between the germline ends.

In its sample, this clonotype was seen many times. This chain uses TRBV11-1 with TRBJ2-7, with 9 bases aligning to TRBD1. The germline V gene has CDR1 SGHAT and CDR2 FQDESV (reference sequence). This CDR3 is 13 amino acids long. The V gene end was trimmed by 5 bases and the J gene end by 4 bases; junction bases not matched to a gene: 3. The CDR3 DNA reads TGTGCCAGCAGCATAGGGACAGGGTACGAGCAGTACTTC. Its translation: CASSIGTGYEQYF. Complete variable domain (other parts from reference TRBV11-1 and TRBJ2-7): EAEVAQSPRYKITEKSQAVAFWCDPISGHATLYWYRQILGQGPELLVQFQDESVVDDSQLPKDRFSAERLKGVDSTLKIQPAELGDSAMYLCASSIGTGYEQYFGPGTRLTVT.

This clonotype was picked up many times. At one end the junction does not follow the germline gene, possibly because of a read error. J is TRBJ2-7 and V is TRBV28; possibly TRBD1 for D (6 bases). Germline V gene sequence: CDR1 MDHEN, CDR2 SYDVKM. The CDR3 length is 16 residues. CDR3 region: CASSTPSDRRTYAQYF. CDR3 DNA sequence: TGTGCCAGCAGTACCCCGAGCGACAGGCGTACCTACGCGCAGTACTTC.

This clonotype has at least ten counts. The chain employs TRBV12-3 or TRBV12-4 and TRBJ2-1, with 15 bases that match TRBD2. V lost 1 base and J lost 2; bases outside the gene matches: 6. CDR3 length: 19 residues. The CDR3 is CASSLGVWTSGRAYNEQFF. In nucleotides, the CDR3 is TGTGCCAGCAGTTTAGGGGTATGGACTAGCGGGAGGGCCTACAATGAGCAGTTCTTC.

This clonotype has a count of ten or more. The rearrangement links TRBV5-1 to TRBJ2-1; the match to TRBD2 covers 14 bases. The germline CDR1 and CDR2 sequences are SGHRS and YFSETQ. This CDR3 region has 16 residues. V was pared by 5 bases and J by 4 bases, with 5 bases of the junction left unmatched. Written as DNA, the CDR3 is TGCGCCAGCAGGGAAGGGACTAGCGGGAGTTACAATGAGCAGTTCTTC. Translation gives CASREGTSGSYNEQFF. The whole variable domain, remainder taken from reference TRBV5-1 and TRBJ2-1, is KAGVTQTPRYLIKTRGQQVTLSCSPISGHRSVSWYQQTPGQGLQFLFEYFSETQRNKGNFPGRFSGRQFSNSRSEMNVSTLELGDSALYLCASREGTSGSYNEQFFGPGTRLTVL.

In its sample, this clonotype was seen a few times. The genes are TRBV7-3 and TRBJ2-5; D may be TRBD2 (6 bases). There are 15 residues in the CDR3. Trimming took 1 base from V and 5 from J, leaving 14 bases between them. Germline loops: CDR1 SGHTA, CDR2 FQGTGA. CDR3 sequence reads: CASSLMGRSSETQYF. DNA of the CDR3: TGTGCCAGCAGCTTAATGGGGAGGAGTTCGGAGACCCAGTACTTC.

This clonotype was observed a handful of times. The chain couples TRBV5-4 to TRBJ1-1, with D perhaps matching TRBD1 (5 bases). The germline gives CDR1 SGHNT, CDR2 YYREEE (reference sequence). V lost 4 bases to trimming and J lost 0 bases, with 13 bases between them. This CDR3 spans 15 amino acids. The CDR3 DNA is TGTGCCAGCAGCCCCGGGGGAAGCATGAACACTGAAGCTTTCTTT. This gives the protein CASSPGGSMNTEAFF.

This chain links TRBV20-1 with TRBJ1-1; D not resolved. V was pared by 6 bases and J by 1 base, with 12 bases between. The CDR3 contains 13 residues. Germline-derived CDR1 and CDR2 are DFQATT and SNEGSKA (reference sequence). DNA of the CDR3: TGCAGTGCCAAGTCGCAGCCGAACACTGAAGCTTTCTTT. It yields the protein CSAKSQPNTEAFF.

The chain links TRBV20-1 to TRBJ2-4; a possible D gene is TRBD1 (6 bases). The CDR3 is made up of 15 amino acids. Germline CDR1 reads DFQATT; CDR2 reads SNEGSKA (reference sequence). V was clipped by 2 bases and J by 1 base, with 12 bases between them. The chain's CDR3 is CSARLLGAAKNIQYF. The CDR3 nucleotides read TGCAGTGCTAGATTATTGGGGGCGGCCAAAAACATTCAGTACTTC.

This clonotype was recorded many times. This chain uses TRBV3-1 with TRBJ2-1, with 10 bases fitting TRBD2. CDR3 size: 15 residues. The V gene's germline CDR1 is LGHDT and CDR2 YNNKEL (reference sequence). V lost 4 bases, J lost 4 bases, and 4 bases stayed unmatched. The CDR3 region is CASSPGLASYNEQFF. The CDR3 nucleotides are TGTGCCAGCAGCCCGGGACTAGCGTCTTACAATGAGCAGTTCTTC.

The genes are TRBV20-1 and TRBJ2-3; no firm D call. Trimming cost V 1 base and J 7 bases, with 9 bases left between them. The germline CDR1 and CDR2 sequences are DFQATT and SNEGSKA (reference sequence). The CDR3 sequence is 12 residues long. CDR3 DNA sequence: TGCAGTGCTAGAGCCAGACGGTATACGCAGTATTTT. Translated: CSARARRYTQYF.

The sample holds one count of this clonotype. At one of its ends the junction is not consistent with the germline gene, which may arise from a read error. The rearrangement joins TRBV7-9 to TRBJ2-7; 10 bases are shared with TRBD1. Germline values: CDR1 SEHNR, CDR2 FQNEAQ (reference sequence). The CDR3 contains 19 residues. The CDR3 DNA reads as TGCGCCAGCAGCCAAGGGCTTTTTGGACAGGGGGTTAATACCTACGAGCAGTACTTC. It encodes CASSQGLFGQGVNTYEQYF.

In its sample, this clonotype was seen a few times. The chain employs TRBV6-5 and TRBJ2-1, with D possibly matching TRBD2 (5 bases). This CDR3 is 15 amino acids long. Germline assignment: CDR1 MNHEY and CDR2 SVGAGI. Trimming pared 5 bases from V and 8 bases from J, leaving 19 bases between. CDR3 DNA sequence: TGTGCCAGCAGTCACCCCGGGAAAACTATGGATGAGCAGTTCTTC. As protein: CASSHPGKTMDEQFF.

The chain joins TRBV20-1 to TRBJ1-4; TRBD1 matches at 9 bases. With V trimmed by 3 bases and J by 5 bases, 1 base remained unmatched. The CDR3 contains 13 residues. In germline, CDR1 is DFQATT, CDR2 SNEGSKA (reference sequence). The CDR3 loop reads CSARTGGNEKLFF. DNA for the CDR3: TGCAGTGCTAGGACAGGGGGAAATGAAAAACTGTTTTTT.

Notes on this clonotype: One end of the junction does not line up with germline, which may come from a read error. The chain carries TRBV29-1 and TRBJ2-2, with D possibly TRBD2 on 6 matching bases. There are 14 residues in the CDR3. CDR1 and CDR2 (germline): SQVTM, ANQGSEA. The CDR3 is CSVEKAINTGGLFF. In DNA form, the CDR3 reads TGCAGCGTTGAAAAGGCCATCAACACCGGGGGGCTGTTTTTT.

This clonotype was recorded at least ten times. The chain combines TRBV29-1 with TRBJ2-7; 11 nucleotides align to TRBD1. Germline lookup yields CDR1 SQVTM and CDR2 ANQGSEA. The CDR3 is 16 amino acids. The trim removed 2 bases at V and 2 bases at J, leaving 8 bases unmatched. CDR3 bases: TGCAGCGTTGAAATAGGGGGACAGGGGGTTCCCTACGAGCAGTACTTC. Translated, it gives CSVEIGGQGVPYEQYF.

This clonotype was seen many times. The gene calls are TRBV18 and TRBJ2-1; D ambiguous. Germline-derived CDR1 and CDR2 are KGHSH and LQKENI. The CDR3 length is 13 residues. V lost 1 base and J 6 bases, leaving 7 bases between the germline ends. The CDR3 DNA reads as TGTGCCAGCTCACCACGCCCAGTCAATGAGCAGTTCTTC. This encodes CASSPRPVNEQFF.

This clonotype was seen many times. The CDR3 DNA reads as TGTGCCAGCAGCTCTCCTAGCGGGGCTTACTACGAGCAGTACTTC. Protein sequence: CASSSPSGAYYEQYF. V gene TRBV11-2 combines with J gene TRBJ2-7; 9 bases fit TRBD2. This CDR3 region has 15 residues. The V gene end was trimmed by 4 bases and the J gene end by 3 bases; junction bases not matched to a gene: 7. Germline V lookup: CDR1 SGHAT, CDR2 FQNNGV.

This clonotype was found many times. V and J are TRBV28 and TRBJ1-4; weak D call: TRBD1 (5 bases). This CDR3 has 16 residues. V was clipped by 0 bases and J by 8 bases, with 16 bases between them. The germline CDR1 and CDR2 sequences are MDHEN and SYDVKM. DNA of the CDR3: TGTGCCAGCAGTTTATGGAAGGGGTCAAGTGTCGAAAAACTGTTTTTT. It is translated as CASSLWKGSSVEKLFF.

This clonotype was observed at least ten times. V gene TRBV24-1 combines with J gene TRBJ2-3, with D tentatively TRBD2 (6 bases). Germline assignment: CDR1 KGHDR and CDR2 SFDVKD. The CDR3 has 15 amino acids. The V and J ends lost 0 bases and 2 bases respectively, with 8 bases between them. The CDR3 spells CATSDLRRDTDTQYF. The CDR3 bases are TGTGCCACCAGTGATTTGCGGAGGGACACAGATACGCAGTATTTT.

The sample holds many counts of this clonotype. The chain recombines TRBV6-1 with TRBJ1-2; 8 nucleotides align to TRBD1. This CDR3 is 13 amino acids long. Germline V gene lookup returns CDR1 MNHNS and CDR2 SASEGT. With V trimmed by 6 bases and J by 7 bases, 7 bases remained unmatched. CDR3 bases: TGTGCCAGCAGCACAGGACAGGGTAGTGGCTACACCTTC. Protein: CASSTGQGSGYTF.

There are many counts of this clonotype. J is TRBJ1-2 and V is TRBV28; D is unresolved. The germline V gene has CDR1 MDHEN and CDR2 SYDVKM. V was shortened by 6 bases and J by 0 bases, with 17 bases between the two germline ends. The CDR3 extends over 16 amino acids. CDR3 sequence reads: CASRAGGQAANYGYTF. Written as DNA, the CDR3 is TGTGCCAGCAGAGCAGGCGGCCAGGCGGCTAACTATGGCTACACCTTC.